The 24 T cell receptor beta chains given below trace back to one sample, sequenced in a study of T cells after yellow fever vaccination. TCRdb passed the 5' RACE reads through MiXCR, listing each CDR3 protein once. The table shows some 110,000 distinct CDR3 sequences, with about 7% occurring only once. This material consisted of CD4+ T cells sorted from PBMCs, taken roughly 10 days after the first yellow fever vaccination. These receptors were taken from a young man who received the YFV17D yellow fever vaccine.

This clonotype was detected many times. The chain recombines TRBV6-1 with TRBJ2-7; a possible D gene is TRBD2 (6 bases). With 5 bases removed from V and 4 bases from J, the gap between germline ends came to 9 bases. The CDR3 is 12 amino acids. Germline V gene data show CDR1 as MNHNS and CDR2 as SASEGT. CDR3 nucleotide sequence: TGTGCCAGCAGTAAGGGAGGATACGAGCAGTACGTC. Translation: CASSKGGYEQYV.

To note about this clonotype: This clone may be a read error of a much larger clone one base away. The gene calls are TRBV5-4 and TRBJ2-1; a possible D gene is TRBD1 (6 bases). Germline CDR1 is SGHNT and CDR2 is YYREEE (reference sequence). The CDR3 totals 14 residues. CDR3 sequence: CASSLQGTYNEKFF. DNA for the CDR3: TGTGCCAGCAGCTTGCAGGGGACCTACAATGAGAAGTTCTTC.

This clonotype was seen repeatedly, ten times or more. V is TRBV4-3 and J is TRBJ1-1; D is unresolved. CDR3 length: 13 residues. The germline V gene has CDR1 LGHNA and CDR2 YSLEER. V shed 0 bases and J shed 9 bases, with 11 bases lying between them. CDR3 sequence reads: CASSQDSRVQAFF. The DNA for the CDR3 is TGCGCCAGCAGCCAAGATAGCCGGGTTCAAGCTTTCTTT.

As for this clonotype: A single base separates this from a much larger clone, so it may be a read error. The V gene is TRBV5-5, the J gene TRBJ2-3; 7 bases fit TRBD2. This CDR3 has 16 amino acids. Germline V gene lookup returns CDR1 SGHKS and CDR2 YYEKEE (reference sequence). V was clipped by 4 bases and J by 0 bases; unmatched bases: 8. CDR3 sequence: CASSIGPTSSTDTQYF. CDR3 coding DNA: TGTGCCAGCAGCATCGGCCCGACTAGCAGCACAGATACGCAGTATTTT.

Ten or more counts support this clonotype. J is TRBJ2-1 and V is TRBV7-9; either TRBD1 or TRBD2 may fit D (6 bases each). Germline loops: CDR1 SEHNR, CDR2 FQNEAQ (reference sequence). V dropped 3 bases and J dropped 8 bases, with 14 bases sitting between them. The CDR3 runs 14 residues. Here the CDR3 reads CASSFWGASDEQFF. The CDR3 DNA sequence: TGTGCCAGCAGCTTCTGGGGGGCTAGCGATGAGCAGTTCTTC.

This clonotype was seen repeatedly, ten times or more. This chain joins TRBV7-2 and TRBJ2-3; no definite D call. V lost 0 bases to trimming and J lost 2 bases, with 9 bases between them. Germline CDR1 reads SGHTA; CDR2 reads FQGNSA. The CDR3 consists of 15 residues. In DNA form, the CDR3 reads TGTGCCAGCAGCTTAGCGCGCAGCGACACAGATACGCAGTATTTT. It translates to CASSLARSDTDTQYF. Full variable domain (missing parts from reference TRBV7-2 and TRBJ2-3): GAGVSQSPSNKVTEKGKDVELRCDPISGHTALYWYRQSLGQGLEFLIYFQGNSAPDKSGLPSDRFSAERTGGSVSTLTIQRTQQEDSAVYLCASSLARSDTDTQYFGPGTRLTVL.

The chain couples TRBV6-1 to TRBJ2-7; D might be TRBD1 or TRBD2, each matching 5 bases. Germline V gene sequence: CDR1 MNHNS, CDR2 SASEGT. The CDR3 consists of 15 residues. Trimming took 1 base from V and 3 from J, leaving 13 bases between them. In DNA, the CDR3 is TGTGCCAGCAGTGAAGGGCCCGGGGCGGTCTACGAGCAGTACTTC. As protein: CASSEGPGAVYEQYF.

The table lists this clonotype with many counts. The CDR3 nucleotides read TGTGCCAGCAGTTTCCCACAGGGAAGGTTCCATGAGCAGTTCTTC. Amino acid sequence: CASSFPQGRFHEQFF. The gene calls are TRBV6-2 or TRBV6-3 and TRBJ2-1, with D maybe TRBD1 (6 bases). The germline V gene encodes CDR1 MNHEY and CDR2 SVGEGT. The V end was cut by 4 bases, the J end by 8 bases, with 18 bases between. The CDR3 extends over 15 amino acids.

This clonotype was recorded many times. CDR3 in amino acids: CASSTLGKETQYF. CDR3 coding DNA: TGTGCCAGCAGCACTTTGGGGAAGGAGACCCAGTACTTC. This rearrangement joins TRBV7-9 to TRBJ2-5, with D uncertain. Deletions cut 5 bases from V and 5 bases from J, with 12 bases between. CDR1 and CDR2 from the germline V gene are SEHNR and FQNEAQ (reference sequence). This CDR3 contains 13 residues.

This chain connects TRBV30 to TRBJ1-5; 7 bases line up with TRBD1. The V gene's germline CDR1 is GTSNPN and CDR2 SVGIG (reference sequence). V lost 3 bases and J lost 4; bases outside the gene matches: 9. The CDR3 is 15 amino acids. The CDR3 DNA follows: TGTGCCTGGAGGGGGCCGGGACAGTATAATCAGCCCCAGCATTTT. It translates to CAWRGPGQYNQPQHF.

This clonotype occurred many times. The chain has TRBV5-1 and TRBJ1-1; D is ambiguous. Trimming took 3 bases from V and 1 from J, leaving 10 bases between them. Germline lookup yields CDR1 SGHRS and CDR2 YFSETQ. CDR3 length: 14 amino acids. The CDR3 spells CASSSEDGNTEAFF. The CDR3 coding sequence is TGCGCCAGCAGCTCGGAGGACGGGAACACTGAAGCTTTCTTT.

This clonotype came up many times. The V call is TRBV20-1, the J call TRBJ2-3; D is unclear. V was shortened by 1 base and J by 0 bases, with 11 bases between the two germline ends. CDR1 and CDR2 (germline): DFQATT, SNEGSKA (reference sequence). This CDR3 comprises 15 residues. This CDR3 reads CSARVPGRSTDTQYF. The CDR3 DNA follows: TGCAGTGCTAGAGTCCCCGGGCGTAGCACAGATACGCAGTATTTT.

In this sample, this clonotype turned up many times. The chain employs TRBV5-1 and TRBJ2-7; possibly TRBD1 for D (6 bases). The CDR3 runs 15 residues. From germline, CDR1 is SGHRS and CDR2 YFSETQ. V dropped 4 bases and J dropped 5 bases, with 19 bases sitting between them. CDR3 loop: CASSRRVGASHEQYF. The DNA of the CDR3 is TGCGCCAGCAGCCGCAGGGTGGGGGCGAGCCACGAGCAGTACTTC.

This clonotype was seen ten or more times. V and J are TRBV5-1 and TRBJ1-1; D is possibly TRBD1 (6 bases). Germline lookup yields CDR1 SGHRS and CDR2 YFSETQ. This CDR3 is built from 14 residues. V was trimmed by 0 bases and J by 2 bases, leaving 8 bases between them. The CDR3 spells CASSLDRANTEAFF. The CDR3 DNA follows: TGCGCCAGCAGCTTGGACAGGGCAAACACTGAAGCTTTCTTT. Full variable domain (missing parts from reference TRBV5-1 and TRBJ1-1): KAGVTQTPRYLIKTRGQQVTLSCSPISGHRSVSWYQQTPGQGLQFLFEYFSETQRNKGNFPGRFSGRQFSNSRSEMNVSTLELGDSALYLCASSLDRANTEAFFGQGTRLTVV.

In its sample, this clonotype was seen many times. This sequence joins TRBV3-1 and TRBJ2-3; weak D call: TRBD2 (6 bases). Germline V gene lookup returns CDR1 LGHDT and CDR2 YNNKEL (reference sequence). V lost 4 bases and J 5 bases, leaving 13 bases between the germline ends. The CDR3 loop spans 14 amino acids. The CDR3 DNA sequence: TGTGCCAGCAGCCTTACTAGCTCCGAAGATACGCAGTATTTT. Its protein is CASSLTSSEDTQYF.

This clonotype was seen ten or more times. V gene TRBV5-1 combines with J gene TRBJ2-3; tentatively, D is TRBD2 (6 bases). The CDR3 is 14 amino acids. In germline, CDR1 is SGHRS, CDR2 YFSETQ. The V end lost 3 bases, the J end lost 1 base, and 9 bases lay between the germline ends. The CDR3 DNA reads TGCGCCAGCAGCTGGGGCGGGGGCACAGATACGCAGTATTTT. It specifies CASSWGGGTDTQYF.

This clonotype was observed many times. The V gene is TRBV12-3 or TRBV12-4, the J gene TRBJ1-1, with 10 nucleotides matching TRBD1. After removal of 7 bases from V and 0 bases from J, the junction contained 11 bases not matched to a gene. This CDR3 contains 17 residues. CDR3 DNA: TGTGCCAGCACCCGAGGGGGGACAGGGGCGATGAACACTGAAGCTTTCTTT. Residues: CASTRGGTGAMNTEAFF.

This clonotype was seen at least ten times. The chain joins TRBV5-1 to TRBJ2-3; D unresolved. The V gene's germline CDR1 is SGHRS and CDR2 YFSETQ. The CDR3 sequence is 14 residues long. Trimming shortened V by 2 bases and J by 0 bases, and 7 bases separated the two germline ends. CDR3 DNA: TGCGCCAGCAGCTTCGGTACTAGCACAGATACGCAGTATTTT. Protein sequence: CASSFGTSTDTQYF.

This chain joins TRBV7-2 and TRBJ2-7, with TRBD2 matching 12 bases. Germline CDR1 and CDR2: SGHTA and FQGNSA. This CDR3 region has 15 residues. V was pared by 3 bases and J by 7 bases, with 7 bases of the junction left unmatched. The CDR3 DNA is TGTGCCAGCAGCTTCGACCTAGCGGGGGGGAAGGAGCAGTACTTC. Translation gives CASSFDLAGGKEQYF. The full variable domain, its missing parts supplied by reference TRBV7-2 and TRBJ2-7, is GAGVSQSPSNKVTEKGKDVELRCDPISGHTALYWYRQSLGQGLEFLIYFQGNSAPDKSGLPSDRFSAERTGGSVSTLTIQRTQQEDSAVYLCASSFDLAGGKEQYFGPGTRLTVT.

The J gene is TRBJ1-5, the V gene TRBV20-1; D gene ambiguous. CDR3 length: 16 residues. With 1 base removed from V and 3 bases from J, the gap between germline ends came to 16 bases. Germline V gene sequence: CDR1 DFQATT, CDR2 SNEGSKA (reference sequence). CDR3 in amino acids: CSARVGQASNNQPQHF. CDR3 bases: TGCAGTGCTAGAGTGGGCCAGGCGTCAAACAATCAGCCCCAGCATTTT.

This clonotype was observed many times. The V and J genes are TRBV27 and TRBJ2-3, with D tentatively TRBD1 (5 bases). From germline, CDR1 is MNHEY and CDR2 SMNVEV (reference sequence). The ends were cut back, 1 base at V and 0 bases at J, with 14 bases in the middle. The CDR3 totals 17 residues. The CDR3 nucleotides are TGTGCCAGCAGTTTATGGGCCGCAGGGATTAGCACAGATACGCAGTATTTT. This sequence encodes CASSLWAAGISTDTQYF.

The chain recombines TRBV2 with TRBJ2-6; no clear D gene. The germline V gene has CDR1 SNHLY and CDR2 FYNNEI. This CDR3 contains 15 residues. V dropped 5 bases and J dropped 4 bases, with 12 bases sitting between them. In nucleotides, the CDR3 is TGTGCCAGCAGTCCTGTCCCCTGGGGGGCCAACGTCCTGACTTTC. Translating gives CASSPVPWGANVLTF. Full variable domain (missing parts from reference TRBV2 and TRBJ2-6): EPEVTQTPSHQVTQMGQEVILRCVPISNHLYFYWYRQILGQKVEFLVSFYNNEISEKSEIFDDQFSVERPDGSNFTLKIRSTKLEDSAMYFCASSPVPWGANVLTFGAGSRLTVL.

This clonotype was picked up many times. V gene TRBV4-2 combines with J gene TRBJ2-3, with D possibly TRBD1 on 5 matching bases. Germline lookup yields CDR1 LGHNA and CDR2 YNFKEQ. CDR3 length: 14 amino acids. The V end was cut by 7 bases, the J end by 4 bases, with 15 bases between. Here the CDR3 reads CASTRERGSDTQYF. CDR3 in DNA: TGTGCCAGCACGCGAGAAAGGGGCTCAGATACGCAGTATTTT.

This clonotype appeared a few times. V and J are TRBV7-6 and TRBJ2-1; D not certain. CDR1 and CDR2 (germline): SGHVS, FNYEAQ. With 3 bases removed from V and 3 bases from J, the gap between germline ends came to 12 bases. The CDR3 is 15 residues long. For the CDR3, the DNA is TGTGCCAGCAGCTTTTCCGTGAACTTCTACAATGAGCAGTTCTTC. Protein product: CASSFSVNFYNEQFF.